The T cell receptor beta chain under discussion was sequenced for a study of graft-versus-host responses after intestinal transplantation (dated by TCRdb to the early 2020s). About the full investigation: The transplants that recipients got were multivisceral, liver-intestinal, or isolated intestinal. Donor T cell macrochimerism was defined as a peak of at least 4% donor T cells among recipient peripheral blood mononuclear cells. After intestinal transplantation, graft-versus-host and host-versus-graft alloreactive T cell clones were followed in the graft, circulation and bone marrow using bulk TCR-beta CDR3 sequencing. The cohort enrolled 24 intestinal transplant recipients, one of whom was a retransplant, and a few patients without pretransplant specimens were excluded. Instead of going to the commercial service, samples from three later patients were sequenced in-house on an Illumina MiSeq and processed with MiXCR. To identify alloreactive clones, pre-transplant mixed lymphocyte reaction products were sequenced and then compared with unstimulated pre-transplant donor and recipient T cells. Every recipient was given anti-thymocyte globulin induction, followed by around three years of maintenance tacrolimus and steroids. Study-wide conclusions, independent of this receptor: Conclusions were limited by the relatively low number and heterogeneity of intestinal transplant patients. GvH clones were found in recipient bone marrow, and some of the GvH clones appeared earlier in ileal mucosa or blood, which is consistent with an intestinal mucosal origin. Peak levels of circulating GvH clones were associated with declines in HvG clones early after transplant. In patients with donor T cell macrochimerism, the allografts had high GvH to HvG T cell clonal ratios.

Dithiothreitol, EDTA incubations and collagenase D digestion were used to isolate intraepithelial and lamina propria lymphocytes from graft specimens. Bulk TCR-beta sequencing was performed on serial intestinal graft biopsy specimens collected as late as 600 days after transplant. Preparation of the library involved the immunoSEQ multiplex PCR assay. Adaptive Biotechnologies carried out high-throughput TCR-beta CDR3 sequencing of genomic DNA for most patients. On the authors' methods: Adaptive's ImmunoSEQ software supplied the TCR sequencing data for approximately 18 patients, while MiXCR and VDJtools were used to process a few other patients. Because the origin of CDR3 nucleotide sequences shared between donor and recipient could not be assigned, those sequences were removed. At least 2-fold expansion over unstimulated cells and a minimum CFSE-low frequency of 0.002% (template counts) or 0.001% (read counts) were required for clones to be classified as alloreactive. A clone was considered mappable if detected in the sequenced pre-transplant spleen, lymph node, or MLR CFSE-low populations of the donor or recipient. Cumulative frequency of alloreactive clones was calculated as a percentage of all sequences weighted by copy number. The table was pulled from immuneACCESS by TCRdb, which kept in-frame rearrangements only. Such tables lose some clones; where checked, under half of the loss comes from unresolved V genes, and the rest has no known cause. That table is the source of V, J and clone size, and D and trimming were worked out from the DNA. The sample table shows about 20,000 clones, and roughly four fifths are seen once. The ten top clones hold roughly 3.1% of the sample.

With respect to this clone: It has no known antigen specificity. Within one base of it there is no much larger clone, and no base qualities were kept.

The V and J ends are trimmed by 7 bases and 0 bases, leaving 12 bases between them. CDR3 length: 13 amino acids, cysteine to phenylalanine. Here the CDR3 DNA is all that survives: 39 bases in frame from base 1. Based on the germline V gene, the CDR1 and CDR2 sequences are SQVTM and ANQGSEA. This receptor was identified in a human patient who received an intestinal transplant, so some T cells may come from the graft donor. The chain is encoded by TRBV29-1 joined to TRBJ1-1; no confident D gene assignment can be made. Sequencing was performed on ileum tissue, taken 12 days after intestinal transplant. The CDR3 protein: CSAQRGMNTEAFF. The base sequence is TGCAGCGCCCAGCGGGGTATGAACACTGAAGCTTTCTTT.